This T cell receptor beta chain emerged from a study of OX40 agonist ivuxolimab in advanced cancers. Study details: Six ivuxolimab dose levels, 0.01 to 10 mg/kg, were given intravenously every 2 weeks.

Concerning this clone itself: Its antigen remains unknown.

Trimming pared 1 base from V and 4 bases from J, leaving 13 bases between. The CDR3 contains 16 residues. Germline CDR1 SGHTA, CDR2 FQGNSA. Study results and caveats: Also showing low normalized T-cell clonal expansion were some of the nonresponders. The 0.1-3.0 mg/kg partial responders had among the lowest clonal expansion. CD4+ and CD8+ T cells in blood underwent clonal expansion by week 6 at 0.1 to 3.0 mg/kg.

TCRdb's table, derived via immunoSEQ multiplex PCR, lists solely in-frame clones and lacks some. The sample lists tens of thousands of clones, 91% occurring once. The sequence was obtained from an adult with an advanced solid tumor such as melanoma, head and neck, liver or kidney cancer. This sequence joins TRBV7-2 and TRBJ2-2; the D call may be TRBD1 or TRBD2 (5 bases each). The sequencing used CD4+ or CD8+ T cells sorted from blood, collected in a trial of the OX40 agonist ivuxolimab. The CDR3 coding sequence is TGTGCCAGCAGCTTAGGGGGGTTATTGGGCACCGGGGAGCTGTTTTTT. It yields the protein CASSLGGLLGTGELFF.